This paragraph covers one T cell receptor beta chain sequence. The antigen is undetermined. Deletions cut 0 bases from V and 2 bases from J, with 7 bases between. CDR3 length equals 14 residues. Germline V gene lookup returns CDR1 SEHNR and CDR2 FQNEAQ (reference sequence). The data stem from a study of cytomegalovirus exposure and HLA in healthy donors. Study-level findings and limits: Analysis was carried out at a later point, and it linked a missense DCLRE1C variant to TCR beta V- and J-gene trimming. Prior analysis indicated that the majority of TCR beta V segments exhibited productivity approximately 87% or approximately 30% of the time.

Primers: 60 Vbeta forward and 13 Jbeta reverse. The repertoire was sequenced with immunoSEQ multiplex PCR; TCRdb's copy has only in-frame clones and lacks some. The table records 100,000 to 150,000 clones, 83% of them present only once. Sequencing was carried out using PBMCs. The rearrangement links TRBV7-9 to TRBJ1-2; tentative D call: TRBD1 (6 bases). The TCR comes from a girl aged 2 to 10 in good health and CMV-seronegative. The CDR3 DNA reads as TGTGCCAGCAGCTTAGCCGGACAGAACTATGGCTACACCTTC. Residues: CASSLAGQNYGYTF.